The 25 T cell receptor beta chains below all came from one sample that was sequenced in a study of spatial heterogeneity in lung cancer. TCRdb independently ran MiXCR on the 5' RACE reads; one entry per CDR3 protein. The sample records about 52,000 distinct CDR3 sequences, around 7% being singletons. The time point here: blood at routine non-recurrence follow-up after resection. Whole RNA came from tumor, nontumor lung or frozen PBMC and was sequenced without being sorted. The sequences come from PBMCs, collected at follow-up. The source is a female donor with early-stage non-small cell lung cancer.

V and J are TRBV6-2 or TRBV6-3 and TRBJ2-1, with 11 bases that match TRBD2. The V segment lost 5 bases and the J segment 5 bases; nucleotides outside the gene matches: 5. Germline CDR1 is MNHEY and CDR2 is SVGEGT. The CDR3 extends over 15 amino acids. CDR3 DNA sequence: TGTGCCAGCAGTCCTAGCGGGGGGCCCAACAATGAGCAGTTCTTC. Translation: CASSPSGGPNNEQFF.

This clonotype was picked up a small number of times. The J gene is TRBJ1-2, the V gene TRBV6-1; D may be TRBD1 (5 bases). The CDR3 is 13 amino acids. Germline values: CDR1 MNHNS, CDR2 SASEGT. V was trimmed by 0 bases and J by 9 bases, leaving 11 bases between them. As DNA, the CDR3 is TGTGCCAGCAGTGAAGCGAGGAGGGGCAGCTACACCTTC. This gives the protein CASSEARRGSYTF.

This clonotype showed up just a few times. V gene TRBV3-1 combines with J gene TRBJ2-7, with 10 bases fitting TRBD2. The ends lost 4 bases at V and 6 bases at J; junction bases unmatched: 6. In germline, CDR1 is LGHDT, CDR2 YNNKEL (reference sequence). This CDR3 has 14 residues. The CDR3 loop is CASSPGLAESEQYF. The CDR3 DNA is TGTGCCAGCAGCCCCGGACTAGCGGAGTCCGAGCAGTACTTC.

This clonotype occurred many times. The rearrangement links TRBV20-1 to TRBJ2-1; 10 positions agree with TRBD1. The CDR3 consists of 13 residues. The V segment lost 6 bases and the J segment 7 bases; nucleotides outside the gene matches: 6. The germline gives CDR1 DFQATT, CDR2 SNEGSKA (reference sequence). CDR3 region: CSALRDRGNEQFF. CDR3 coding DNA: TGCAGTGCGCTCCGGGACAGGGGAAATGAGCAGTTCTTC.

In this sample, this clonotype turned up a few times. V is TRBV13 and J is TRBJ2-7; a possible D gene is TRBD2 (5 bases). CDR1 and CDR2 (germline): PRHDT, FYEKMQ (reference sequence). CDR3 length equals 14 residues. V was shortened by 6 bases and J by 3 bases, with 15 bases between the two germline ends. CDR3 DNA: TGTGCCAGCAGTCTCACTAGATTCTACTACGAGCAGTACTTC. Its protein product is CASSLTRFYYEQYF.

The V call is TRBV4-1, the J call TRBJ2-7; TRBD2 is a possible D gene (6 bases). Germline V CDR1 and CDR2: MGHRA, YSYEKL. The CDR3 totals 15 residues. V was shortened by 1 base and J by 2 bases, with 12 bases between the two germline ends. The CDR3 loop reads CASSQVPLAPYEQYF. In nucleotides, the CDR3 is TGCGCCAGCAGCCAAGTACCACTAGCTCCCTACGAGCAGTACTTC.

This clonotype was seen ten or more times. V is TRBV12-3 or TRBV12-4 and J is TRBJ2-5; D not certain. The CDR3 contains 12 residues. Trimming left V 3 bases short and J 10 bases short, with 12 bases between. CDR3 in DNA: TGTGCCAGCAGTTTCTCTAAGAACGACCAGTACTTC. Translation gives CASSFSKNDQYF.

This clonotype was seen more than once but under ten times. The J gene is TRBJ1-1, the V gene TRBV6-5; the D is unclear. From germline, CDR1 is MNHEY and CDR2 SVGAGI. This CDR3 is built from 12 residues. V gave up 2 bases and J gave up 1 base, with 2 bases separating them. As DNA, the CDR3 is TGTGCCAGCAGTTACAAGAACACTGAAGCTTTCTTT. Translating gives CASSYKNTEAFF.

The table lists this clonotype with many counts. J is TRBJ1-6 and V is TRBV28; no clear D. The CDR3 contains 13 residues. V was pared by 5 bases and J by 8 bases, with 10 bases between. Germline V gene sequence: CDR1 MDHEN, CDR2 SYDVKM. As DNA, the CDR3 is TGTGCCAGCAGTCGATTGGGTTATTCACCCCTCCACTTT. The encoded protein is CASSRLGYSPLHF.

In its sample, this clonotype was seen a few times. The V call is TRBV13, the J call TRBJ2-7; 8 nucleotides line up with TRBD2. Losses at the gene ends were 1 base for V and 4 bases for J; bases not matched to a gene: 6. The germline V gene has CDR1 PRHDT and CDR2 FYEKMQ (reference sequence). The CDR3 loop spans 15 amino acids. Here the CDR3 DNA reads TGTGCCAGCAGCTTAGTTGCGGGGGGCAAGTACGAGCAGTACTTC. It translates to CASSLVAGGKYEQYF.

This clonotype was observed at least ten times. The chain joins TRBV6-5 to TRBJ2-3; D remains ambiguous. This CDR3 has 14 residues. The germline gives CDR1 MNHEY, CDR2 SVGAGI. Trimming shortened V by 4 bases and J by 3 bases, and 11 bases separated the two germline ends. For the CDR3, the DNA is TGTGCCAGCAGTTCGCCTAGAAGTACAGATACGCAGTATTTT. It translates to CASSSPRSTDTQYF.

This clonotype was recorded a few times. CDR3 in amino acids: CASGTPSSYNSPLHF. The DNA for the CDR3 is TGCGCCAGCGGGACGCCTAGCTCCTATAATTCACCCCTCCACTTT. This chain uses TRBV5-1 with TRBJ1-6; TRBD1 is a possible D gene (5 bases). The length of the CDR3 is 15 residues. Trimming stripped 7 bases from V and 0 bases from J, with 11 bases between. Per germline, CDR1 SGHRS and CDR2 YFSETQ.

Ten or more counts support this clonotype. This chain joins TRBV5-1 and TRBJ2-1; TRBD2 is a possible D gene (7 bases). Germline loops: CDR1 SGHRS, CDR2 YFSETQ. This CDR3 region has 16 residues. V lost 3 bases and J 2 bases, leaving 15 bases between the germline ends. For the CDR3, the DNA is TGCGCCAGCAGCTCGGGCGGGGGCCCTACCTACAATGAGCAGTTCTTC. Protein product: CASSSGGGPTYNEQFF. Based on the CDR3 plus reference TRBV5-1 and TRBJ2-1, the full variable domain is KAGVTQTPRYLIKTRGQQVTLSCSPISGHRSVSWYQQTPGQGLQFLFEYFSETQRNKGNFPGRFSGRQFSNSRSEMNVSTLELGDSALYLCASSSGGGPTYNEQFFGPGTRLTVL.

This chain connects TRBV27 to TRBJ2-5; maybe TRBD1 (6 bases). Germline CDR1 and CDR2: MNHEY and SMNVEV (reference sequence). The V gene lost 5 bases and the J gene lost 5 bases, with 15 bases spanning the gap. The CDR3 sequence is 14 residues long. CDR3 loop: CASSPMGAGETQYF. In nucleotides, the CDR3 is TGTGCCAGCAGTCCTATGGGGGCTGGGGAGACCCAGTACTTC.

This clonotype has a count of ten or more. This rearrangement joins TRBV27 to TRBJ2-7; D possibly corresponds to TRBD2 (5 bases). Trimming took off 6 bases at V and 6 bases at J, with 24 bases between the two ends. This CDR3 is built from 16 residues. Germline CDR1 is MNHEY and CDR2 is SMNVEV (reference sequence). This chain's CDR3 is CASSGLDRLQISEQYF. DNA for the CDR3: TGTGCCAGCAGCGGGCTCGACCGACTACAGATCTCCGAGCAGTACTTC.

This clonotype showed up many times. The gene calls are TRBV7-3 and TRBJ2-1, with 7 bases fitting TRBD2. The CDR3 length is 15 residues. Germline loops: CDR1 SGHTA, CDR2 FQGTGA. V gave up 2 bases and J gave up 6 bases; unmatched junction bases: 7. DNA of the CDR3: TGTGCCAGCAGCTTATGGGGGGGAAAGAGCAATGAGCAGTTCTTC. Residues: CASSLWGGKSNEQFF.

This clonotype has ten or more counts. This rearrangement joins TRBV20-1 to TRBJ2-7, with 8 bases matching TRBD1. The CDR3 has 16 amino acids. With 5 bases clipped from V and 6 bases from J, the junction kept 18 bases outside the gene matches. CDR1 is DFQATT and CDR2 is SNEGSKA in the germline V gene (reference sequence). The CDR3 DNA follows: TGCAGTGCTGGAGCCTTATCAGGGGGCGGCTCGGGCGAGCAGTACTTC. Its translation is CSAGALSGGGSGEQYF.

This clonotype showed up many times. The V and J genes are TRBV5-6 and TRBJ1-2; 7 bases map to TRBD1. The ends lost 3 bases at V and 8 bases at J; junction bases unmatched: 7. The length of the CDR3 is 13 residues. CDR1 and CDR2 (germline): SGHDT, YYEEEE. The CDR3 nucleotides read TGTGCCAGCAGCTCCCGACAGGGAAGGGGCTACACCTTC. It specifies CASSSRQGRGYTF.

This clonotype was counted many times. The J gene is TRBJ2-5, the V gene TRBV5-1; TRBD2 might be the D (7 bases). Per germline, CDR1 SGHRS and CDR2 YFSETQ. Trimming cost V 4 bases and J 4 bases, with 17 bases left between them. This CDR3 is built from 15 residues. DNA for the CDR3: TGCGCCAGCAGCCTGGGACTACGGGGGCGAGAGACCCAGTACTTC. Its protein product is CASSLGLRGRETQYF. Full variable domain (rest looked up from reference TRBV5-1 and TRBJ2-5): KAGVTQTPRYLIKTRGQQVTLSCSPISGHRSVSWYQQTPGQGLQFLFEYFSETQRNKGNFPGRFSGRQFSNSRSEMNVSTLELGDSALYLCASSLGLRGRETQYFGPGTRLLVL.

This clonotype was seen more than once but under ten times. V and J are TRBV6-2 or TRBV6-3 and TRBJ2-5; 11 nucleotides align to TRBD2. The V gene's germline CDR1 is MNHEY and CDR2 SVGEGT. V shed 5 bases and J 3 bases; nucleotides not matched to a gene: 8. The CDR3 contains 16 residues. The CDR3, as DNA: TGTGCCAGCAGTCTTACTAGCGGGGGTCGTGAAGAGACCCAGTACTTC. Amino acid sequence: CASSLTSGGREETQYF.

This clonotype came up many times. The V and J genes are TRBV5-6 and TRBJ2-7; 8 bases map to TRBD1. Germline trimming cut 4 bases from V and 4 bases from J; bases unmatched to any gene: 4. The CDR3 extends over 13 amino acids. CDR1 SGHDT and CDR2 YYEEEE come from the germline V gene. CDR3 loop: CASSARGLYEQYF. The CDR3 DNA reads TGTGCCAGCAGCGCCAGGGGGCTGTACGAGCAGTACTTC.

In this sample, this clonotype turned up many times. The J gene is TRBJ2-7, the V gene TRBV7-6; 9 positions agree with TRBD2. The CDR3 is 17 residues long. After removal of 0 bases from V and 5 bases from J, the junction contained 11 bases not matched to a gene. Germline V gene sequence: CDR1 SGHVS, CDR2 FNYEAQ. CDR3 sequence (DNA): TGTGCCAGCAGCTTAGCTTCGGCGGGGGGGGGCCCCGACGAGCAGTACTTC. Translated, it gives CASSLASAGGGPDEQYF.

In this sample, this clonotype turned up many times. This rearrangement joins TRBV5-1 to TRBJ2-2, with D possibly matching TRBD2 (6 bases). The CDR3 length is 16 residues. Per germline, CDR1 SGHRS and CDR2 YFSETQ. Trimming took off 0 bases at V and 5 bases at J, with 14 bases between the two ends. The CDR3 loop reads CASSLAGGIMTGELFF. The CDR3 DNA reads TGCGCCAGCAGCTTGGCCGGGGGTATTATGACCGGGGAGCTGTTTTTT.

This clonotype has at least ten counts. The genes are TRBV7-2 and TRBJ2-2, with D possibly being TRBD1 or TRBD2 (6 bases each). Trimming stripped 1 base from V and 4 bases from J, with 13 bases between. The V gene's germline CDR1 is SGHTA and CDR2 FQGNSA. The CDR3 is 16 residues long. The CDR3 region is CASSLVPGARTGELFF. The CDR3 nucleotides read TGTGCCAGCAGCTTAGTTCCGGGGGCGCGCACCGGGGAGCTGTTTTTT.

Ten or more counts support this clonotype. The rearrangement joins TRBV7-9 to TRBJ1-2; 10 nucleotides align to TRBD1. The CDR3 is made up of 15 amino acids. V lost 5 bases to trimming and J lost 3 bases; unmatched junction nucleotides: 6. Germline V lookup: CDR1 SEHNR, CDR2 FQNEAQ (reference sequence). As DNA, the CDR3 is TGTGCCAGCAGCCCCAGGACAGGGGGGTACTATGGCTACACCTTC. Protein product: CASSPRTGGYYGYTF. Supplemented by reference TRBV7-9 and TRBJ1-2, the full variable domain reads DTGVSQNPRHKITKRGQNVTFRCDPISEHNRLYWYRQTLGQGPEFLTYFQNEAQLEKSRLLSDRFSAERPKGSFSTLEIQRTEQGDSAMYLCASSPRTGGYYGYTFGSGTRLTVV.